The rows below give T cell receptor beta chains drawn from one sample of a study of T cells in Graves' hyperthyroidism and ophthalmopathy. MiXCR, applied by TCRdb to the multiplex PCR reads, yields one record per CDR3 protein. This sample has about 180,000 distinct CDR3 sequences, with about 9.4% found just once. Sequencing was performed on blood. The receptors here all came from a woman aged 18-35 years with Graves' hyperthyroidism that later progressed to Graves' ophthalmopathy. CDR3s include the opening cysteine and the closing phenylalanine or tryptophan. D genes are given only for firm matches. Not all rows give a size; the values are once, few, many and, for expanded clones, a class.

CDR3 protein | CDR3 DNA | J gene | D gene | clone size | V gene
CASSPLNSNEQFF | TGTGCCAGCAGCCCCCTAAACTCCAATGAGCAGTTCTTC | TRBJ2-1 | . | many | TRBV7-2
CASSEPATAGELFF | TGTGCCAGCAGTGAACCAGCCACGGCCGGGGAGCTGTTTTTT | TRBJ2-2 | . | many | TRBV6-1
CAWSVGGWGAGYGYTF | TGTGCCTGGAGTGTAGGGGGGTGGGGGGCTGGCTATGGCTACACCTTC | TRBJ1-2 | . | many | TRBV30
CASSLALAEGYTF | TGTGCCAGCAGCTTAGCGCTGGCAGAAGGCTACACCTTC | TRBJ1-2 | . | . | TRBV7-9
CASSVFRAGGEKLFF | TGTGCCAGCAGTGTTTTCAGGGCCGGGGGAGAAAAACTGTTTTTT | TRBJ1-4 | . | many | TRBV2
CASSLDPFLAGVWTDTQYF | TGTGCCAGCAGCTTAGATCCATTCCTAGCGGGAGTGTGGACAGATACGCAGTATTTT | TRBJ2-3 | TRBD2 | many | TRBV7-2
CASSHTGKSNYGYTF | TGTGCCAGCAGCCATACAGGGAAATCTAACTATGGCTACACCTTC | TRBJ1-2 | . | many | TRBV3-1
CSASRWRSGGEQFF | TGCAGTGCTAGTCGGTGGCGATCCGGGGGTGAGCAGTTCTTC | TRBJ2-1 | . | many | TRBV20-1
CASSFQGDTIEQYF | TGTGCCAGCAGCTTCCAGGGGGACACCATCGAGCAGTACTTC | TRBJ2-7 | TRBD1 | . | TRBV5-4
CASSYPGQGFSNQPQHF | TGTGCCAGCAGTTACCCGGGACAGGGATTTAGCAATCAGCCCCAGCATTTT | TRBJ1-5 | TRBD1 | many | TRBV6-5
CASSQEGQGPVLGGEQYF | TGTGCCAGCAGCCAAGAGGGCCAGGGCCCTGTCCTGGGGGGCGAGCAGTACTTC | TRBJ2-7 | . | few | TRBV3-1
CSASTDTQYF | TGCAGTGCTAGCACAGATACGCAGTATTTT | TRBJ2-3 | . | many | TRBV20-1
CASSEYGGAEAFF | TGTGCCAGCAGTGAATACGGGGGGGCCGAAGCTTTCTTT | TRBJ1-1 | . | many | TRBV6-1
CSARGGQSQYF | TGCAGTGCTAGAGGGGGTCAATCGCAGTATTTT | TRBJ2-3 | . | many | TRBV20-1
CASSQDREIVWDPYEQYF | TGTGCCAGCAGCCAAGATCGGGAGATTGTATGGGATCCCTACGAGCAGTACTTC | TRBJ2-7 | . | . | TRBV4-2
CATSDSTVTYSGETQYF | TGTGCCACCAGTGATTCAACGGTGACCTATAGTGGCGAGACCCAGTACTTC | TRBJ2-5 | . | . | TRBV24-1
CASSGVRPPSGYQPQHF | TGTGCCAGCAGTGGGGTTCGTCCCCCCTCGGGTTATCAGCCCCAGCATTTT | TRBJ1-5 | . | many | TRBV2
CAWSRGQDQPQHF | TGTGCCTGGAGTCGAGGACAGGATCAGCCCCAGCATTTT | TRBJ1-5 | TRBD1 | . | TRBV30
CASIRLQGLYEQYF | TGTGCCAGCATCAGGTTACAGGGACTCTACGAGCAGTACTTC | TRBJ2-7 | . | few | TRBV5-6
CASSQDGNSPLHF | TGCGCCAGCAGCCAAGACGGGAATTCACCCCTCCACTTT | TRBJ1-6 | . | few | TRBV4-1
CATSDPDRGNQPQHF | TGTGCCACCAGTGACCCGGACAGGGGGAATCAGCCCCAGCATTTT | TRBJ1-5 | TRBD1 | few | TRBV24-1
CASSQGITDGYTF | TGTGCCAGCAGCCAAGGGATTACCGATGGCTACACCTTC | TRBJ1-2 | . | many | TRBV14
CSAGDVDQPQHF | TGCAGTGCCGGGGACGTAGATCAGCCCCAGCATTTT | TRBJ1-5 | . | many | TRBV20-1
CAWSTSGRGQTQHF | TGTGCCTGGTCGACTAGCGGGAGGGGGCAGACCCAGCATTTT | TRBJ1-5 | TRBD1 | . | TRBV30